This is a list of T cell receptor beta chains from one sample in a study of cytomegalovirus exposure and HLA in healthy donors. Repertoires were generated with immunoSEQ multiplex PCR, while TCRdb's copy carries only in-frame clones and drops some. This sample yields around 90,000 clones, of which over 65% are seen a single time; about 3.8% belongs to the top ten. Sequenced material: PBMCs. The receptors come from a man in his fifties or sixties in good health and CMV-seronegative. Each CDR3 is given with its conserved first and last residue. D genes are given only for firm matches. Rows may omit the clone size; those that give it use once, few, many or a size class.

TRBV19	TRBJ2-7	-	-	TGTGCCAGTAGTAATAGCGGACTTACAAGTTACGAGCAGTACTTC	CASSNSGLTSYEQYF
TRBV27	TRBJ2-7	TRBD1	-	TGTGCCAGCAGTCGGGACAGGGAAGACTACGAGCAGTACTTC	CASSRDREDYEQYF
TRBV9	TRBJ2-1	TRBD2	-	TGTGCCAGCAGCGTAGTCCCTAGCGGGAGAAGGACCTACAATGAGCAGTTCTTC	CASSVVPSGRRTYNEQFF
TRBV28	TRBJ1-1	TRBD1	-	TGTGCCACCAGAAGGACAGGGAACACTGAAGCTTTCTTT	CATRRTGNTEAFF
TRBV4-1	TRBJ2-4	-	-	TGCGCCAGCAGCCAAGATGAGGAAGCCAAAAACATTCAGTACTTC	CASSQDEEAKNIQYF
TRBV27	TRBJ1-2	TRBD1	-	TGTGCCAGCAGTAAGACAGGGGGCTATGGCTACACCTTC	CASSKTGGYGYTF
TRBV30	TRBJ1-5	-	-	TGTGCCTGGAGTGGGCGGAGCAATCAGCCCCAGCATTTT	CAWSGRSNQPQHF
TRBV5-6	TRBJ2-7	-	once	TGTGCCAGCAGCTTGGATGGTGCAGGGGGGAGTGAGCAGTACTTC	CASSLDGAGGSEQYF
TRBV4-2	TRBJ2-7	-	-	TGTGCCAGCAGCCACGGACAGAAATGGCACGAGCAGTACTTC	CASSHGQKWHEQYF
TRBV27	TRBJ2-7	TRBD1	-	TGTGCCAGCAGCTCGGACAGGGGCCTCGAGCAGTACTTC	CASSSDRGLEQYF
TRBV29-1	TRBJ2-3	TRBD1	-	TGCAGCGTTCCCCGGACAGGGGGCCCAGATACGCAGTATTTT	CSVPRTGGPDTQYF
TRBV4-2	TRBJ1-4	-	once	TGTGCCAGCAGCCAAGATCCGAACAGGAGAGGTGAAAAACTGTTTTTT	CASSQDPNRRGEKLFF
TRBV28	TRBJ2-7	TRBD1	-	TGTGCCAGCAGCTTCCGGGTTAACAGGGGAAACGAGCAGTACTTC	CASSFRVNRGNEQYF
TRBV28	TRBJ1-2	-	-	TGTGCCAGCAGTTTAGGGGGCGCCTCCTTTTTGTATGGCTACACCTTC	CASSLGGASFLYGYTF
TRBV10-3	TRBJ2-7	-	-	TGTGCCATCAGTGACTCCTCCTCCTACGAGCAGTACTTC	CAISDSSSYEQYF
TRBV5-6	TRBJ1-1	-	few	TGTGCCAGCAGCTTGGGGGCGCTTATGGAGAGGGGGACTGAAGCTTTCTTT	CASSLGALMERGTEAFF
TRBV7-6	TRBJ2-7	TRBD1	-	TGTGCCAGCAGTAAGGACAGGGGTATTTCCTACGAGCAGTACTTC	CASSKDRGISYEQYF
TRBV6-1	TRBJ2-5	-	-	TGTGCCAGCTGGCGGGGTTCCCAAGAGACCCAGTACTTC	CASWRGSQETQYF